The 26 T cell receptor beta chains listed next were all sequenced from one sample in a study of blood T cell repertoires in COVID-19. Method: immunoSEQ multiplex PCR; TCRdb's copy keeps in-frame clones and lacks some. The sample includes fewer than 250,000 clones, roughly 90% of them seen just once. Material for sequencing was peripheral blood. The receptors derive from a woman in her thirties or forties who had recovered from COVID-19.

The chain is built from TRBV4-1 and TRBJ2-4; tentatively, D is TRBD1 (6 bases). With 0 bases removed from V and 0 bases from J, the gap between germline ends came to 12 bases. Germline assignment: CDR1 MGHRA and CDR2 YSYEKL. The CDR3 extends over 17 amino acids. The CDR3 loop reads CASSQDDRIGAKNIQYF. The CDR3 DNA reads as TGCGCCAGCAGCCAAGACGACAGGATAGGAGCCAAAAACATTCAGTACTTC.

This chain uses TRBV4-3 with TRBJ1-2, with 7 bases that match TRBD1. The CDR3 is 14 amino acids. V shed 0 bases and J 5 bases; nucleotides not matched to a gene: 3. Germline loops: CDR1 LGHNA, CDR2 YSLEER. CDR3 sequence: CASSQDRGRYGYTF. The DNA of the CDR3 is TGCGCCAGCAGCCAAGACAGGGGGAGGTATGGCTACACCTTC.

The V gene is TRBV5-1, the J gene TRBJ2-3; 8 bases match TRBD1. CDR3 length: 15 residues. Germline CDR1 SGHRS, CDR2 YFSETQ. J lost 4 bases, V lost 4 bases, and 8 bases had no gene match. CDR3 sequence (DNA): TGCGCCAGCAGCCAGGACAGGGCATTGGCAGATACGCAGTATTTT. It is translated as CASSQDRALADTQYF.

The chain is built from TRBV30 and TRBJ1-4, with a tentative D call TRBD1 (6 bases). This CDR3 has 14 residues. The V end lost 7 bases, the J end lost 8 bases, and 20 bases lay between the germline ends. Germline assignment: CDR1 GTSNPN and CDR2 SVGIG (reference sequence). This chain's CDR3 is CASHRDGSKEKLFF. The CDR3 coding sequence is TGTGCCTCACACAGGGACGGGTCGAAAGAAAAACTGTTTTTT.

J is TRBJ2-7 and V is TRBV5-1, with D uncertain. V dropped 0 bases and J dropped 0 bases, with 10 bases sitting between them. This CDR3 comprises 15 residues. CDR1 and CDR2 from the germline V gene are SGHRS and YFSETQ. The CDR3 reads CASSLDYRPSYEQYF. CDR3 DNA: TGCGCCAGCAGCTTGGATTACAGACCCTCCTACGAGCAGTACTTC.

The rearrangement links TRBV3-1 (or the pseudogene TRBV3-2) to TRBJ2-7; no reliable D call. Germline CDR1 and CDR2: LGHDT and YNNKEL (reference sequence). This CDR3 has 15 amino acids. Trimming removed 2 bases from V and 0 bases from J, with 11 bases in between. CDR3 region: CASSQQSTDSYEQYF. The CDR3, as DNA: TGTGCCAGCAGCCAACAAAGTACTGACTCCTACGAGCAGTACTTC.

The V gene is TRBV3-1 (or the pseudogene TRBV3-2), the J gene TRBJ1-2, with a possible D match to TRBD1 (5 bases). This CDR3 is built from 15 residues. Germline CDR1 reads LGHDT; CDR2 reads YNNKEL (reference sequence). The ends were cut back, 1 base at V and 8 bases at J, with 17 bases in the middle. Here the CDR3 DNA reads TGTGCCAGCAGCCAAGGATTGGAGGGGCCTTGGGGCTACACCTTC. It translates to CASSQGLEGPWGYTF.

V usage is TRBV30 and J usage is TRBJ1-6; tentative D call: TRBD1 (5 bases). With 8 bases removed from V and 6 bases from J, the gap between germline ends came to 23 bases. Germline-derived CDR1 and CDR2 are GTSNPN and SVGIG (reference sequence). The CDR3 runs to 16 residues. The CDR3 is CAGTRWQGTGNSPLHF. CDR3 in DNA: TGTGCCGGAACGAGATGGCAGGGTACGGGTAATTCACCCCTCCACTTT.

The gene calls are TRBV6-5 and TRBJ2-7, with TRBD2 as a possible D gene (5 bases). The CDR3 covers 15 residues. The germline CDR1 and CDR2 sequences are MNHEY and SVGAGI. Trimming cost V 0 bases and J 3 bases, with 12 bases left between them. CDR3 DNA: TGTGCCAGCAGTTACTCGAATGGAGGTGGCTACGAGCAGTACTTC. Translated: CASSYSNGGGYEQYF.

This chain uses TRBV7-9 with TRBJ2-1, with TRBD1 identical over 8 bases. This CDR3 has 12 amino acids. Germline CDR1 SEHNR, CDR2 FQNEAQ (reference sequence). Germline trimming cut 6 bases from V and 13 bases from J; bases unmatched to any gene: 8. The CDR3 region is CASSQTGTGQFF. Written as DNA, the CDR3 is TGTGCCAGCAGTCAGACCGGGACAGGCCAGTTCTTC.

The chain uses TRBV28 and TRBJ2-5, with D perhaps matching TRBD1 (6 bases). V was cut by 2 bases and J by 0 bases, with 10 bases left in between. The CDR3 sequence is 15 residues long. Germline values: CDR1 MDHEN, CDR2 SYDVKM. CDR3 DNA sequence: TGTGCCAGCAGTTTACCCGACAGGCACCAAGAGACCCAGTACTTC. Encoded protein: CASSLPDRHQETQYF.

The chain has TRBV11-3 and TRBJ2-1, with 7 bases fitting TRBD2. Per the germline V gene, CDR1 is SGHNT and CDR2 is YENEEA. The CDR3 loop spans 13 amino acids. V lost 4 bases to trimming and J lost 8 bases; unmatched junction nucleotides: 5. CDR3 bases: TGTGCCAGCAGCTGGGGCGGGGGTTATGAGCAGTTCTTC. It translates to CASSWGGGYEQFF.

CDR3 DNA sequence: TGCAGTGCTAAGAGGAGTTACGAGCAGTACTTC. It yields the protein CSAKRSYEQYF. This sequence joins TRBV20-1 and TRBJ2-7; D ambiguous. Germline CDR1 is DFQATT and CDR2 is SNEGSKA (reference sequence). The CDR3 loop spans 11 amino acids. V lost 4 bases to trimming and J lost 4 bases, with 8 bases between them.

This clone was seen only once. This chain links TRBV7-9 with TRBJ2-3; D unresolved. The V gene lost 5 bases and the J gene lost 0 bases, with 9 bases spanning the gap. The CDR3 loop spans 14 amino acids. The germline gives CDR1 SEHNR, CDR2 FQNEAQ (reference sequence). CDR3: CASSAQASTDTQYF. The DNA of the CDR3 is TGTGCCAGCAGCGCCCAAGCCAGCACAGATACGCAGTATTTT.

The chain carries TRBV28 and TRBJ1-2; D possibly corresponds to TRBD1 (6 bases). Germline-derived CDR1 and CDR2 are MDHEN and SYDVKM. The CDR3 contains 15 residues. The V end was cut by 4 bases, the J end by 0 bases, with 12 bases between. The CDR3 here is CASSSTGPANYGYTF. The CDR3 bases are TGTGCCAGCAGTTCGACAGGTCCTGCTAACTATGGCTACACCTTC.

The chain joins TRBV27 to TRBJ2-2; 9 bases fit TRBD1. The V and J ends lost 8 bases and 4 bases, in that order; junction bases with no gene match: 2. Germline CDR1 and CDR2: MNHEY and SMNVEV (reference sequence). This CDR3 is built from 13 residues. CDR3 coding DNA: TGTGCCAGCTGGACAGGGGTCACCGGGGAGCTGTTTTTT. This translates into CASWTGVTGELFF.

The chain couples TRBV3-1 (or the pseudogene TRBV3-2) to TRBJ2-7, with D possibly matching TRBD2 (6 bases). The germline gives CDR1 LGHDT, CDR2 YNNKEL (reference sequence). V was clipped by 1 base and J by 2 bases, with 12 bases between them. CDR3 length equals 15 residues. The CDR3 sequence is CASSQGRGTTYEQYF. CDR3 sequence (DNA): TGTGCCAGCAGCCAAGGTCGCGGGACCACCTACGAGCAGTACTTC.

Here the CDR3 DNA reads TGTGCCAGCAGCTTGGGGGGTACAGGGAACTATGGCTACACCTTC. Protein product: CASSLGGTGNYGYTF. J is TRBJ1-2 and V is TRBV5-4, with D perhaps matching TRBD1 (6 bases). This CDR3 region has 15 residues. The V and J ends lost 0 bases and 2 bases respectively, with 11 bases between them. Germline-derived CDR1 and CDR2 are SGHNT and YYREEE (reference sequence).

The chain is built from TRBV19 and TRBJ1-5; 10 positions agree with TRBD1. There are 16 residues in the CDR3. The V segment lost 2 bases and the J segment 6 bases; nucleotides outside the gene matches: 7. CDR1 is LNHDA, CDR2 SQIVND, per germline (reference sequence). The CDR3 sequence: CASSITGQGRTQPQHF. CDR3 sequence (DNA): TGTGCCAGTAGTATAACGGGACAGGGGAGGACTCAGCCCCAGCATTTT.

This chain uses TRBV2 with TRBJ1-1; 9 nucleotides align to TRBD1. Per germline, CDR1 SNHLY and CDR2 FYNNEI. J was trimmed by 2 bases and V by 6 bases; bases with no gene match: 4. The CDR3 is made up of 14 amino acids. Here the CDR3 reads CASSPGQGNTEAFF. The CDR3 coding sequence is TGTGCCAGCAGCCCGGGACAGGGAAACACTGAAGCTTTCTTT.

The chain is built from TRBV11-3 and TRBJ2-1; 8 bases map to TRBD1. Germline V gives CDR1 SGHNT, CDR2 YENEEA. J gave up 0 bases and V 5 bases, and 9 bases lay outside the gene matches. This CDR3 is 17 amino acids long. The CDR3 protein is CASSQALGQGSYNEQFF. DNA of the CDR3: TGTGCCAGCAGCCAAGCCCTAGGACAGGGCTCCTACAATGAGCAGTTCTTC.

This clone is a singleton in its sample. At the DNA level, this CDR3 is encoded by other sequences in the same sample as well. The gene calls are TRBV12-3 or TRBV12-4 and TRBJ1-5; the match to TRBD1 covers 7 bases. V shed 6 bases and J 7 bases; nucleotides not matched to a gene: 6. CDR3 size: 13 residues. The CDR3 protein is CASRSTGDQPQHF. In DNA, the CDR3 is TGTGCCAGCAGGAGTACAGGGGACCAGCCCCAGCATTTT.

This chain connects TRBV6-5 to TRBJ1-1; D is unclear. The V gene lost 6 bases and the J gene lost 1 base, with 15 bases spanning the gap. This CDR3 has 15 residues. Per germline, CDR1 MNHEY and CDR2 SVGAGI. This CDR3 is CASRARVNENTEAFF. Here the CDR3 DNA reads TGTGCCAGCAGGGCCCGGGTGAACGAGAACACTGAAGCTTTCTTT.

The genes are TRBV5-5 and TRBJ1-1; D may be TRBD1 (5 bases). CDR3 length equals 16 residues. With 4 bases removed from V and 0 bases from J, the gap between germline ends came to 16 bases. Per the germline V gene, CDR1 is SGHKS and CDR2 is YYEKEE (reference sequence). DNA for the CDR3: TGTGCCAGCAGCCCTCGGCCGACAGAGATGAACACTGAAGCTTTCTTT. This codes for CASSPRPTEMNTEAFF.

The CDR3 DNA is TGTGCCAGCAGTTCAAAAGACAGGCCCCTCTATGGCTACACCTTC. It encodes CASSSKDRPLYGYTF. V gene TRBV28 combines with J gene TRBJ1-2; D may be TRBD1 (6 bases). Trimming cost V 4 bases and J 4 bases, with 16 bases left between them. CDR1 MDHEN and CDR2 SYDVKM come from the germline V gene. This CDR3 has 15 residues.

This CDR3 is CASSLERGSHNEQFF. CDR3 nucleotide sequence: TGTGCCAGCAGTCTTGAGAGGGGGAGTCACAATGAGCAGTTCTTC. The chain has TRBV2 and TRBJ2-1, with D possibly matching TRBD1 (6 bases). There are 15 residues in the CDR3. Germline V gene lookup returns CDR1 SNHLY and CDR2 FYNNEI. V lost 5 bases to trimming and J lost 5 bases, with 16 bases between them.